A single T cell receptor beta chain is shown here with its context. What it binds is not known. The data stem from a study of OX40 agonist ivuxolimab in advanced cancers. Across the whole study: Males comprised approximately 81% of the group, whose mean age was about 61 years (range 23 to 79).

Libraries were prepared by immunoSEQ multiplex PCR; TCRdb keeps only in-frame clonotypes and omits some of them. The table lists around 29,000 clones, approximately 91% of them singletons, with less than 9.5% in the top ten. Study-wide findings and caveats: Circulating CD4+ and CD8+ T cells showed clonal expansion by week 6 at 0.1 to 3.0 mg/kg. Still undetermined is the antigen specificity of the expanded peripheral T cells.

This clonotype was sampled from an adult with an advanced solid tumor such as melanoma, head and neck, liver or kidney cancer. The sequences come from CD4+ or CD8+ T cells sorted from blood, collected in a trial of the OX40 agonist ivuxolimab.

The CDR3 loop reads CASSLKSAIYEQYF. In nucleotides, the CDR3 is TGTGCCAGCAGTTTAAAATCTGCTATCTACGAGCAGTACTTC. This chain connects TRBV27 to TRBJ2-7; D call uncertain. CDR1 MNHEY and CDR2 SMNVEV come from the germline V gene (reference sequence). The CDR3 is 14 residues long. Trimming cost V 2 bases and J 3 bases, with 11 bases left between them.